The 18 T cell receptor beta chains below come from one sample, sequenced in a study of T cells in Graves' hyperthyroidism and ophthalmopathy. From RNA transcripts, TCR beta CDR3 regions were amplified. TCR CDR3 regions were first amplified by RT-PCR with HTBI primers. TCRdb redid the calling of the multiplex PCR reads with MiXCR, one entry per CDR3 protein. Here the sample spans about 360,000 distinct CDR3 sequences, 15% to 18% being singletons. The sample taken for sequencing was blood. Receptors originate from a woman between 18 and 29 years old with Graves' hyperthyroidism that later progressed to Graves' ophthalmopathy.

This chain links TRBV5-1 with TRBJ1-2; 7 bases are shared with TRBD1. V lost 0 bases to trimming and J lost 7 bases; unmatched junction nucleotides: 6. The germline V gene encodes CDR1 SGHRS and CDR2 YFSETQ. CDR3 length equals 14 residues. The CDR3 spells CASSLATGRSGYTF. The CDR3 nucleotides are TGCGCCAGCAGCTTGGCGACAGGGAGGTCTGGCTACACCTTC.

The rearrangement joins TRBV28 to TRBJ2-1; 9 bases map to TRBD2. Germline V lookup: CDR1 MDHEN, CDR2 SYDVKM. With 8 bases clipped from V and 7 bases from J, the junction kept 9 bases outside the gene matches. The CDR3 totals 14 residues. CDR3 in amino acids: CASAIAGEGNEQFF. DNA of the CDR3: TGTGCCAGCGCCATAGCGGGAGAAGGGAATGAGCAGTTCTTC.

This clonotype was seen repeatedly, ten times or more. The rearrangement uses TRBV5-5 and TRBJ2-1; TRBD2 matches 12 bases. Losses at the gene ends were 3 bases for V and 4 bases for J; bases not matched to a gene: 8. The germline gives CDR1 SGHKS, CDR2 YYEKEE (reference sequence). The CDR3 covers 17 residues. The CDR3 nucleotides read TGTGCCAGCAGCTGGGACCGGCTAGCGGGAGGGTACAATGAGCAGTTCTTC. Amino acids: CASSWDRLAGGYNEQFF.

This clonotype was seen ten or more times. The rearrangement uses TRBV7-9 and TRBJ2-7; D may match TRBD1 or TRBD2 (5 bases each). The germline V and J ends were trimmed by 1 base and 3 bases, with 22 bases remaining between them. Germline V gene sequence: CDR1 SEHNR, CDR2 FQNEAQ (reference sequence). CDR3 length: 18 amino acids. The CDR3 spells CASSLVPVEWGSNYEQYF. The CDR3 DNA sequence: TGTGCCAGCAGCTTAGTTCCTGTTGAGTGGGGGAGTAACTACGAGCAGTACTTC.

This clonotype was recorded at least ten times. This chain uses TRBV20-1 with TRBJ2-7; the D gene could be TRBD1 or TRBD2 (7 bases each). The CDR3 spans 14 residues. Trimming pared 7 bases from V and 3 bases from J, leaving 19 bases between. Germline V gene sequence: CDR1 DFQATT, CDR2 SNEGSKA (reference sequence). The CDR3 protein is CSGDSTGEGYEQYF. CDR3 nucleotide sequence: TGCAGTGGCGATTCTACAGGGGAGGGCTACGAGCAGTACTTC.

This clonotype was observed a few times. This chain joins TRBV28 and TRBJ1-2; D is unresolved. Germline CDR1 MDHEN, CDR2 SYDVKM. Deletions cut 5 bases from V and 1 base from J, with 5 bases between. The CDR3 is made up of 12 amino acids. This chain's CDR3 is CASSQVNYGYTF. The CDR3 nucleotides are TGTGCCAGCAGTCAGGTTAACTATGGCTACACCTTC.

This clonotype was observed many times. The J gene is TRBJ2-7, the V gene TRBV6-1; D may be TRBD2 (6 bases). Per the germline V gene, CDR1 is MNHNS and CDR2 is SASEGT. With 6 bases removed from V and 5 bases from J, the gap between germline ends came to 23 bases. The CDR3 loop spans 16 amino acids. The CDR3 nucleotides read TGTGCCAGCAGGCCCACCCGGGAGCCCTCGCTTCACGAGCAGTACTTC. Amino acid sequence: CASRPTREPSLHEQYF.

The chain uses TRBV6-1 and TRBJ2-7; TRBD2 might be the D (5 bases). The germline gives CDR1 MNHNS, CDR2 SASEGT. With 2 bases removed from V and 4 bases from J, the gap between germline ends came to 15 bases. The length of the CDR3 is 15 residues. The CDR3 coding sequence is TGTGCCAGCAGTGAAACCGGGATAATGGCGTACGAGCAGTACTTC. It is translated as CASSETGIMAYEQYF.

About this clonotype: A much bigger clone sits one base away, suggesting this may be a read error. V usage is TRBV20-1 and J usage is TRBJ1-1, with TRBD1 as a possible D gene (6 bases). The CDR3 loop spans 11 amino acids. From germline, CDR1 is DFQATT and CDR2 SNEGSKA (reference sequence). CDR3 bases: TGCAGTGCCCGACAGGTAACTGAAGCTTCCTTT. Protein product: CSARQVTEASF.

The chain uses TRBV25-1 and TRBJ2-1, with 7 nucleotides matching TRBD1. V lost 3 bases and J lost 6; bases outside the gene matches: 8. This CDR3 has 15 amino acids. Germline V gene data show CDR1 as MGHDK and CDR2 as SYGVNS. CDR3: CASSDRTGPFNEQFF. The CDR3 DNA sequence: TGTGCCAGCAGTGACCGGACAGGTCCCTTCAATGAGCAGTTCTTC.

The sample holds many counts of this clonotype. The chain has TRBV19 and TRBJ2-7, with a weak D call TRBD1 (5 bases). Deletions cut 1 base from V and 4 bases from J, with 11 bases between. There are 14 residues in the CDR3. Germline V gene sequence: CDR1 LNHDA, CDR2 SQIVND (reference sequence). The CDR3 nucleotides are TGTGCCAGTAGTATAGGGCAGGGATCGTACGAGCAGTACTTC. Protein sequence: CASSIGQGSYEQYF.

This clonotype showed up many times. J is TRBJ2-1 and V is TRBV29-1; D not certain. Germline CDR1 is SQVTM and CDR2 is ANQGSEA. The CDR3 extends over 12 amino acids. Trimming cost V 0 bases and J 5 bases, with 5 bases left between them. The CDR3 here is CSVEDPNNEQFF. CDR3 nucleotide sequence: TGCAGCGTTGAAGATCCAAACAATGAGCAGTTCTTC.

This clonotype was picked up many times. The rearrangement uses TRBV27 and TRBJ2-3; no definite D call. In germline, CDR1 is MNHEY, CDR2 SMNVEV (reference sequence). The CDR3 covers 12 residues. V shed 5 bases and J shed 6 bases, with 9 bases lying between them. The CDR3 sequence is CASSPTADTQYF. For the CDR3, the DNA is TGTGCCAGCAGTCCCACCGCGGATACGCAGTATTTT.

The rearrangement links TRBV5-1 to TRBJ2-1, with 7 bases that match TRBD2. The CDR3 is 13 amino acids. Germline V gene sequence: CDR1 SGHRS, CDR2 YFSETQ. Trimming took 0 bases from V and 10 from J; bases not matched to a gene: 4. CDR3 protein: CASSLGETSEQFF. CDR3 DNA: TGCGCCAGCAGCTTGGGAGAGACTAGCGAGCAGTTCTTC.

The chain is built from TRBV7-2 and TRBJ2-4; possibly TRBD1 for D (5 bases). Germline-derived CDR1 and CDR2 are SGHTA and FQGNSA. V shed 2 bases and J shed 0 bases, with 11 bases lying between them. The CDR3 covers 16 residues. The CDR3 nucleotides read TGTGCCAGCAGCTTAAGCAGGGCCTTAGCCAAAAACATTCAGTACTTC. Translation: CASSLSRALAKNIQYF.

This chain joins TRBV24-1 and TRBJ1-1; D is undetermined. V dropped 6 bases and J dropped 1 base, with 8 bases sitting between them. The CDR3 has 13 amino acids. Germline V gene sequence: CDR1 KGHDR, CDR2 SFDVKD. Written as DNA, the CDR3 is TGTGCCACCAGTCCAGGAACGAACACTGAAGCTTTCTTT. This codes for CATSPGTNTEAFF.

Comment on this clonotype: The missing conserved phenylalanine or tryptophan at the end of this CDR3 makes a read error likely. The gene calls are TRBV12-3 or TRBV12-4 and TRBJ2-1; 11 bases line up with TRBD2. There are 16 residues in the CDR3. V shed 5 bases, J shed 4 bases, and the junction held 7 bases outside the gene matches. For the CDR3, the DNA is TGTGCCAGCAGTCCGATAGCGGGAGGGCCTTACAATGAGCAGTTCTCC. Its translation: CASSPIAGGPYNEQFS.

This clonotype was seen a few times. The chain employs TRBV6-6 and TRBJ2-2; D might be TRBD1 (6 bases). CDR1 is MNHNY, CDR2 SVGAGI, per germline (reference sequence). The CDR3 contains 16 residues. V lost 1 base and J 1 base, leaving 10 bases between the germline ends. CDR3 loop: CASSYFPDRNTGELFF. The CDR3 coding sequence is TGTGCCAGCAGTTACTTCCCGGACAGGAACACCGGGGAGCTGTTTTTT.